These T cell receptor beta chains were read from a single sample in a study of tumor and adjacent non-tumor tissue in lung cancer. TCRdb re-derived calls from the multiplex PCR reads in MiXCR, one entry per CDR3 protein. The sample yields roughly 75,000 distinct CDR3 sequences, around 74% seen once. The sample consisted of lung tumor tissue. The source is a woman between 50 and 59 years old with non-small cell lung cancer. Both conserved end residues are part of each CDR3. The order of the fields is J gene, D gene, clone size, CDR3 length, V gene, CDR3 DNA, CDR3 protein. A D gene is named only where the DNA matches it firmly. Only some rows state a clone size, as once, few, many or a class for expanded clones.

J: TRBJ2-1
D: TRBD2
size: once
length: 18
V: TRBV6-1
DNA: TGTACCAGCAGTCTAACCTTAGCGGGAGCCCCACCGGACGGTAAGCAGTTCTTC
CDR3: CTSSLTLAGAPPDGKQFF

J: TRBJ1-2
D: NA
size: many
length: 14
V: TRBV28
DNA: TGTGCCAGCAGTCCTTCCCTGGGAGGCTATGGCTACACCTTC
CDR3: CASSPSLGGYGYTF

J: TRBJ2-1
D: NA
size: NA
length: 11
V: TRBV4-2
DNA: TGTGCCAGCAGCCAAGCTAGTGAGCAGTTCTTC
CDR3: CASSQASEQFF

J: TRBJ2-1
D: TRBD2
size: few
length: 16
V: TRBV10-2
DNA: TGCGTCAGCAGTGAGTCGGGGACTAGCGGGATGAATGAGCAGCTCTTC
CDR3: CVSSESGTSGMNEQLF

J: TRBJ2-7
D: TRBD1
size: NA
length: 17
V: TRBV6-6
DNA: TGTGCCAGCACATACACTCTTCCGGGACAGGGGAAATACGAGCTGTACTTC
CDR3: CASTYTLPGQGKYELYF

J: TRBJ2-2
D: NA
size: NA
length: 12
V: TRBV10-3
DNA: TGTGCCATCAGAGAGGGGACCGGGGAGCTGTTTTTT
CDR3: CAIREGTGELFF

J: TRBJ2-5
D: NA
size: NA
length: 15
V: TRBV4-1
DNA: TGCGCCAGCAGCCAAGTGCAGAGCCCACAAGAGATCCAATACTTC
CDR3: CASSQVQSPQEIQYF

J: TRBJ2-5
D: NA
size: NA
length: 14
V: TRBV11-1
DNA: TGTGCCAGGAGCCCGGGACGGGGCGTAGAGACCGAGTACTTC
CDR3: CARSPGRGVETEYF

J: TRBJ1-2
D: NA
size: NA
length: 15
V: TRBV6-1
DNA: TGTGCCAGCAGGCTAGGGCAGGGGACCTGCTATGGCTACACCTTC
CDR3: CASRLGQGTCYGYTF

J: TRBJ2-1
D: TRBD1
size: NA
length: 14
V: TRBV6-1
DNA: TGTGCCAGTAGTGCTCCGACAGGGGGCGATGAGCAGTTCTTC
CDR3: CASSAPTGGDEQFF

J: TRBJ2-7
D: TRBD2
size: NA
length: 15
V: TRBV12-3/TRBV12-4
DNA: TGTGGCAGCAGCCGTTCGTGGGGGGGGTCCTACGAACAGTACTTC
CDR3: CGSSRSWGGSYEQYF

J: TRBJ2-1
D: NA
size: many
length: 12
V: TRBV12-3/TRBV12-4
DNA: TGTGCCAGCAGTTTAAAAGCGGGCCGGGTGTTCTTC
CDR3: CASSLKAGRVFF

J: TRBJ1-5
D: TRBD1
size: many
length: 13
V: TRBV6-1
DNA: TGTGCCAGCAGTAGGACAGGTCGCGAGCCCCAGCATTTT
CDR3: CASSRTGREPQHF

J: TRBJ2-3
D: NA
size: NA
length: 14
V: TRBV25-1
DNA: TGTGCCAGCAGCGACCCCCTAGAAGCAGATACGCTGTATTTT
CDR3: CASSDPLEADTLYF

J: TRBJ2-1
D: NA
size: NA
length: 14
V: TRBV2
DNA: TGTGGCAGCACCCTCAGTAGTGGGAGTGATGAGCAGTTCTTC
CDR3: CGSTLSSGSDEQFF

J: TRBJ1-1
D: TRBD1
size: NA
length: 16
V: TRBV29-1
DNA: TGCAGCGTTGTAATGCGACAGGGGGCCCTGAACACTAAAACTTTCTTC
CDR3: CSVVMRQGALNTKTFF

J: TRBJ2-7
D: NA
size: many
length: 13
V: TRBV29-1
DNA: TGCAGCGTTGGCATTGGGATGGCCTACGGGCAGTACTTC
CDR3: CSVGIGMAYGQYF

J: TRBJ2-7
D: NA
size: NA
length: 12
V: TRBV11-2
DNA: TGTGCCAGCGGCTTAGCGGTCTACGAGCAGTACTTC
CDR3: CASGLAVYEQYF

J: TRBJ2-1
D: NA
size: NA
length: 18
V: TRBV6-1
DNA: TGTACCAGCAGTCTAACCTTGACGGGAGCCCCGCCTGACGGTAAGCAGTTCTTC
CDR3: CTSSLTLTGAPPDGKQFF

J: TRBJ2-5
D: TRBD2
size: many
length: 16
V: TRBV5-1
DNA: TGCGCCAGCAGCTTCGGACTAGCGGGAGGAGCAGAGACCCAGTACTTC
CDR3: CASSFGLAGGAETQYF

J: TRBJ2-5
D: NA
size: NA
length: 12
V: TRBV10-3
DNA: TGTGTCGTCCGGACAGCGCAAGAGACCCGGTACTTC
CDR3: CVVRTAQETRYF

J: TRBJ2-1
D: NA
size: NA
length: 12
V: TRBV20-1
DNA: TGCAGTTATCATGGCCAGCACGGTGAGGAGTTCTTC
CDR3: CSYHGQHGEEFF

J: TRBJ2-7
D: TRBD1
size: NA
length: 14
V: TRBV11-2
DNA: TGTGCCATCAGCTTAGTTAGGGACAGCTACGGGCAGTATTTC
CDR3: CAISLVRDSYGQYF

J: TRBJ2-5
D: TRBD2
size: once
length: 15
V: TRBV20-1
DNA: TGCAGTGTTAGATCCGGCGGGAGTAGCCAAGAGACCCAGTACTTC
CDR3: CSVRSGGSSQETQYF

J: TRBJ2-4
D: NA
size: NA
length: 14
V: TRBV6-5
DNA: TGTGCCACCATGCTGAGGGAAGGTAAAAACATTCAGTACTTC
CDR3: CATMLREGKNIQYF

J: TRBJ1-1
D: NA
size: NA
length: 12
V: TRBV29-1
DNA: TGCAGCGTGCGGAGGGGGGCACCTGAAGCTTTCTTT
CDR3: CSVRRGAPEAFF

J: TRBJ1-2
D: NA
size: NA
length: 11
V: TRBV6-1
DNA: TGTGTCAGCAACCGGGACTATGACTACACCTTC
CDR3: CVSNRDYDYTF

J: TRBJ1-1
D: NA
size: NA
length: 13
V: TRBV28
DNA: TGTGCCAGCGGTATATTTCCCGCAACTGAAGCTTTCTTT
CDR3: CASGIFPATEAFF

J: TRBJ1-6
D: NA
size: NA
length: 14
V: TRBV6-2/TRBV6-3
DNA: TGTGCCAGCGATCTCAGGGGTCAGGATTCACCCCTCCACTTT
CDR3: CASDLRGQDSPLHF

J: TRBJ2-3
D: NA
size: NA
length: 12
V: TRBV29-1
DNA: TGCAGCACCAGAGGAAGCACAGAAACGCAGTATTTT
CDR3: CSTRGSTETQYF

J: TRBJ1-4
D: NA
size: few
length: 17
V: TRBV6-1
DNA: TGTGCCAACAGTGACCACCTCGGCGGGGCAGGCAATGAAAAACTGTTTTTT
CDR3: CANSDHLGGAGNEKLFF

J: TRBJ2-1
D: NA
size: once
length: 13
V: TRBV30
DNA: TGTGCCTGGAGTATAGGGCTAGATAATGAACACTTCTTC
CDR3: CAWSIGLDNEHFF

J: TRBJ2-5
D: TRBD2
size: NA
length: 19
V: TRBV12-3/TRBV12-4
DNA: TGTGCCAGCAGCCGTGGGCACGGGACTAGCGACTCTAGGGTGGAGACCCAGTACTTC
CDR3: CASSRGHGTSDSRVETQYF

J: TRBJ2-5
D: NA
size: NA
length: 14
V: TRBV10-3
DNA: TGTGCCATCAGTAGGACTAATGGCGCGGAGACCCAGTACTTC
CDR3: CAISRTNGAETQYF

J: TRBJ2-7
D: TRBD2
size: many
length: 14
V: TRBV20-1
DNA: TGCAGTGCTGGCGGGACTAGCGGTATCTACGAGCAGTACTTC
CDR3: CSAGGTSGIYEQYF

J: TRBJ2-2
D: TRBD2
size: once
length: 13
V: TRBV10-1
DNA: TGCGCCAATAAGCGGGAGAATACCGGGGAGCTGTTTTTT
CDR3: CANKRENTGELFF

J: TRBJ1-5
D: NA
size: many
length: 16
V: TRBV28
DNA: TGTGCCAGCAGTTTAGGGGTGGGGGGGCGTTTCCAGCCCCAGCATTTT
CDR3: CASSLGVGGRFQPQHF

J: TRBJ2-7
D: NA
size: once
length: 14
V: TRBV6-2/TRBV6-3
DNA: TGTGCCAGCAGTCACCGGTACAGCTCCTACGAGCAGTACTTC
CDR3: CASSHRYSSYEQYF

J: TRBJ1-6
D: TRBD1
size: NA
length: 15
V: TRBV5-1
DNA: TGCGCCAGCAGCCTCGGACAGGCGGGAAATTCACCCCTCCCCTTT
CDR3: CASSLGQAGNSPLPF

J: TRBJ1-2
D: NA
size: NA
length: 16
V: TRBV27
DNA: TGTGCCAGCAGTCCGAGGGGGGGGCAGGGAGCCTATGGCTACACCTTC
CDR3: CASSPRGGQGAYGYTF

J: TRBJ2-2
D: NA
size: NA
length: 13
V: TRBV10-1
DNA: TGCGCCAACAGTGAGGAAGGGGCCGGGGAGTTGTTTTTT
CDR3: CANSEEGAGELFF

J: TRBJ2-5
D: NA
size: NA
length: 15
V: TRBV29-1
DNA: TGCAGCGCCTTTATAAGAATGGGAGCACGAGAGACACAGTACTTC
CDR3: CSAFIRMGARETQYF

J: TRBJ2-3
D: NA
size: NA
length: 18
V: TRBV28
DNA: TGTGCCAGCAGTTTAAGAGGTATTTCCCATGATGGCACAGATACGCAGTATTTT
CDR3: CASSLRGISHDGTDTQYF

J: TRBJ2-5
D: NA
size: NA
length: 15
V: TRBV4-1
DNA: TGCGCCAGCAGCCAAGATACGGTCCTTAGGGAGACCCATTACTTC
CDR3: CASSQDTVLRETHYF

J: TRBJ1-2
D: TRBD1
size: NA
length: 14
V: TRBV6-6
DNA: TGTGCCAGCAGTCCCGGGACAGCATACTATGGCTACACCTTC
CDR3: CASSPGTAYYGYTF

J: TRBJ2-1
D: NA
size: NA
length: 13
V: TRBV6-5
DNA: TGTGCCAGCAGCCGCATCCTGGGGAATGAACAGTTCTTC
CDR3: CASSRILGNEQFF